Detailed here is one T cell receptor beta chain. The antigen is not known. The CDR3 runs 16 residues. Germline CDR1 MDHEN, CDR2 SYDVKM. Trimming took 10 bases from V and 9 from J; bases not matched to a gene: 15. These data come from a study of cytomegalovirus exposure and HLA in healthy donors. Amplification used 60 Vbeta primers and 13 Jbeta primers. The method was immunoSEQ multiplex PCR; TCRdb's version includes in-frame clones alone and lacks a portion of them. Of approximately 180,000 clones in the sample, around 84% were seen once. General study findings and limits: DRB1 had the most TCR associations and HLA-C the fewest, a later analysis found, with rates varying by HLA locus. While the bulk of TCR sequences proved rare, some public TCRs turned up in many donors. About 87% or about 30% of the time was how often most TCR beta V segments were productive, according to an earlier analysis.

The chain carries TRBV28 and TRBJ2-1; 13 nucleotides align to TRBD2. The receptor's source is a woman aged 18 to 35 in good health and CMV-seronegative. The sequencing input was PBMCs. This chain's CDR3 is CATRRGGTSGNSEQFF. Here the CDR3 DNA reads TGTGCCACCCGAAGAGGGGGGACTAGCGGGAACAGTGAGCAGTTCTTC. The full variable domain, its missing parts supplied by reference TRBV28 and TRBJ2-1, is DVKVTQSSRYLVKRTGEKVFLECVQDMDHENMFWYRQDPGLGLRLIYFSYDVKMKEKGDIPEGYSVSREKKERFSLILESASTNQTSMYLCATRRGGTSGNSEQFFGPGTRLTVL.